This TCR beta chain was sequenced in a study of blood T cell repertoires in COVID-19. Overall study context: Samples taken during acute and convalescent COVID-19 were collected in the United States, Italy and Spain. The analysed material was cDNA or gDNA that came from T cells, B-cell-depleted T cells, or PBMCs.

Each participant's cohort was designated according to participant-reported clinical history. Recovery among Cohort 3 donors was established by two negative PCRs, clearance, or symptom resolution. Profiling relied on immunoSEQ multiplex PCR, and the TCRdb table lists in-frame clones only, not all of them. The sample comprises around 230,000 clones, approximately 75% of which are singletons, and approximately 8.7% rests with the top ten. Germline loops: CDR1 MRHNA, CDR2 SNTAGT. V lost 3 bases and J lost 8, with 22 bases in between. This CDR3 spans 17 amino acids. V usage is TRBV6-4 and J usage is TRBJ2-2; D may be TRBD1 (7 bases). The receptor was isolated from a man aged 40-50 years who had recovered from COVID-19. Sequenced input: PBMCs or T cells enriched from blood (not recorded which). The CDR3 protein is CASSDHSTRGLQGELFF. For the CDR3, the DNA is TGTGCCAGCAGTGATCATTCGACTAGGGGGCTGCAAGGGGAGCTGTTTTTT.